This entry describes one T cell receptor beta chain. Profiling relied on immunoSEQ multiplex PCR, and the TCRdb table lists in-frame clones only, not all of them. Of under 95,000 clones in the sample, 80% to 95% are singletons; the top ten hold approximately 0.41%. The sample originates from a study of T cell changes during pregnancy in multiple sclerosis. Looked up from germline, CDR1 is SGHVS and CDR2 is FNYEAQ. J was trimmed by 6 bases and V by 2 bases; bases with no gene match: 10. The CDR3 covers 16 residues. The J gene is TRBJ2-7, the V gene TRBV7-6, with 10 positions matching TRBD1. This clonotype was sampled from a female donor with multiple sclerosis, enrolled in a pregnancy study. The sequences come from CD4+ T cells from peripheral blood mononuclear cells, collected before pregnancy. In DNA, the CDR3 is TGTGCCAGCAGCTTACTCCAGGACAGGGGGTCGGGCGAGCAGTACTTC. Translated, it gives CASSLLQDRGSGEQYF.